Shown below are 23 T cell receptor beta chains from a single sample sequenced in a study of response to subunit inactivated influenza vaccine. TCRdb ran MiXCR on the RT-PCR reads and lists one entry per CDR3 protein. The repertoire holds more than 400,000 distinct CDR3 sequences, 9.5% to 12% seen once, with about 12% in the top ten. Sample: PBMCs from blood, taken more than 35 days after vaccination. These receptors all stem from a man in his fifties who received an inactivated influenza vaccine.

This clonotype was seen repeatedly, ten times or more. The chain recombines TRBV29-1 with TRBJ2-1; D remains ambiguous. Germline CDR1 reads SQVTM; CDR2 reads ANQGSEA. Trimming removed 4 bases at V and 7 bases at J, with 11 bases between. The CDR3 consists of 12 residues. This CDR3 reads CSVGERKNEQFF. CDR3 nucleotides: TGCAGCGTTGGAGAGCGTAAGAATGAGCAGTTCTTC.

This clonotype showed up just a few times. The chain links TRBV7-2 to TRBJ2-5; 10 bases are a match to TRBD2. CDR1 SGHTA and CDR2 FQGNSA come from the germline V gene. J lost 6 bases, V lost 6 bases, and 10 bases had no gene match. CDR3 length equals 15 residues. DNA for the CDR3: TGTGCCAGCAGTTATGGACTAGCGGAAAAAAAGACCCAGTACTTC. Translating gives CASSYGLAEKKTQYF.

The J gene is TRBJ2-5, the V gene TRBV12-3 or TRBV12-4; possibly TRBD2 for D (7 bases). V was cut by 8 bases and J by 7 bases, with 14 bases left in between. This CDR3 region has 12 residues. The CDR3 DNA sequence: TGTGCCAGCGGGGGGGCGATCGGGACCCAGTACTTC. It specifies CASGGAIGTQYF.

This clonotype was seen a handful of times. This sequence joins TRBV6-1 and TRBJ1-1; D is possibly TRBD1 (6 bases). V lost 6 bases, J lost 7 bases, and 15 bases lay in between. The CDR3 totals 13 residues. Germline V gene lookup returns CDR1 MNHNS and CDR2 SASEGT. DNA for the CDR3: TGTGCCAGCAGCGAGATCGGACAGAATGAAGCTTTCTTT. Protein: CASSEIGQNEAFF.

This chain links TRBV12-2 with TRBJ2-7; TRBD1 was called by the table and not checked on the DNA. TRBV12-2 is deemed a pseudogene. The CDR3 has 20 residues. Here the CDR3 reads CASRLPHPKTAWLTTYEQYF. The CDR3 DNA reads as TGTGCAAGTCGCTTACCCCACCCTAAGACAGCCTGGCTTACAACCTACGAGCAGTACTTC.

This clonotype has a count of ten or more. J is TRBJ1-1 and V is TRBV25-1, with D uncertain. This CDR3 comprises 14 residues. CDR1 is MGHDK and CDR2 is SYGVNS in the germline V gene. Trimming pared 1 base from V and 1 base from J, leaving 7 bases between. CDR3 coding DNA: TGTGCCAGCAGTGAATTAGGACCGAACACTGAAGCTTTCTTT. It specifies CASSELGPNTEAFF.

The J gene is TRBJ1-2, the V gene TRBV7-9, with 10 bases fitting TRBD1. Germline CDR1 SEHNR, CDR2 FQNEAQ (reference sequence). The CDR3 has 15 amino acids. V gave up 5 bases and J gave up 7 bases; unmatched junction bases: 10. The CDR3 region has the DNA TGTGCCAGCAGCCTATGGGACAGGGGAGTCGGTGGCTACACCTTC. Its protein product is CASSLWDRGVGGYTF. The full variable domain, in which reference TRBV7-9 and TRBJ1-2 provide the parts outside the CDR3, is DTGVSQNPRHKITKRGQNVTFRCDPISEHNRLYWYRQTLGQGPEFLTYFQNEAQLEKSRLLSDRFSAERPKGSFSTLEIQRTEQGDSAMYLCASSLWDRGVGGYTFGSGTRLTVV.

In its sample, this clonotype was seen once. V and J are TRBV5-1 and TRBJ2-3; 12 nucleotides agree with TRBD1. CDR3 length: 17 residues. Trimming at V came to 4 bases and at J to 3 bases, leaving 9 bases not matched to a gene. Germline CDR1 and CDR2: SGHRS and YFSETQ. Written as DNA, the CDR3 is TGCGCCAGCAGCGCCGGGACAGGGGGCTCGGCGACAGATACGCAGTATTTT. It specifies CASSAGTGGSATDTQYF.

This clonotype was recorded at least ten times. The V call is TRBV5-6, the J call TRBJ1-2; no reliable D call. There are 13 residues in the CDR3. Trimming cost V 0 bases and J 10 bases, with 13 bases left between them. CDR1 is SGHDT, CDR2 YYEEEE, per germline. The CDR3 here is CASSLAAAQIYTF. CDR3 DNA sequence: TGTGCCAGCAGCTTGGCGGCCGCCCAGATCTACACCTTC.

The rearrangement uses TRBV20-1 and TRBJ2-1; perhaps D is TRBD1 or TRBD2 (5 bases each). CDR1 is DFQATT, CDR2 SNEGSKA, per germline (reference sequence). CDR3 length: 16 residues. The V end was cut by 0 bases, the J end by 7 bases, with 19 bases between. The CDR3 loop reads CSARDPRRQRTNEQFF. The CDR3 DNA is TGCAGTGCTAGAGATCCAAGGAGACAGCGGACTAATGAGCAGTTCTTC.

CDR3 in DNA: TGCGCCAGCAGCCAAGAGGGGGGGGACCTTTACGAGCAGTACTTC. It is translated as CASSQEGGDLYEQYF. V usage is TRBV4-1 and J usage is TRBJ2-7; 7 nucleotides align to TRBD2. The ends lost 0 bases at V and 4 bases at J; junction bases unmatched: 6. The germline gives CDR1 MGHRA, CDR2 YSYEKL. The CDR3 contains 15 residues.

V usage is TRBV12-3 or TRBV12-4 and J usage is TRBJ2-2; D is perhaps TRBD2 (5 bases). The CDR3 covers 15 residues. Trimming took 3 bases from V and 4 from J, leaving 12 bases between them. CDR3 coding DNA: TGTGCCAGCAGTTTCAGCGTGGCGGGCACCGGGGAGCTGTTTTTT. Its translation: CASSFSVAGTGELFF.

This clonotype was recorded at least ten times. The CDR3 reads CASRIDSYNEQFF. CDR3 sequence (DNA): TGTGCCAGCAGGATAGATTCCTACAATGAGCAGTTCTTC. The chain combines TRBV6-1 with TRBJ2-1; D gene unclear. Deletions cut 6 bases from V and 1 base from J, with 7 bases between. The CDR3 covers 13 residues. CDR1 is MNHNS, CDR2 SASEGT, per germline.

The chain has TRBV5-1 and TRBJ1-4, with 11 nucleotides matching TRBD1. The germline V gene has CDR1 SGHRS and CDR2 YFSETQ. The CDR3 is 15 amino acids. Trimming cost V 4 bases and J 8 bases; bases outside gene matches: 7. The CDR3, as DNA: TGCGCCAGCAGCGGCGGACAGGGGGCATGGGAAAAACTGTTTTTT. This sequence encodes CASSGGQGAWEKLFF.

This clonotype was seen more than once but under ten times. The CDR3 protein is CASSPSSDRVNEQFF. CDR3 bases: TGTGCCAGCTCACCGTCGTCGGACAGGGTCAATGAGCAGTTCTTC. V gene TRBV18 combines with J gene TRBJ2-1; TRBD1 matches at 8 bases. There are 15 residues in the CDR3. With 3 bases clipped from V and 6 bases from J, the junction kept 7 bases outside the gene matches. Germline V CDR1 and CDR2: KGHSH, LQKENI. The full variable domain, in which reference TRBV18 and TRBJ2-1 provide the parts outside the CDR3, is NAGVMQNPRHLVRRRGQEARLRCSPMKGHSHVYWYRQLPEEGLKFMVYLQKENIIDESGMPKERFSAEFPKEGPSILRIQQVVRGDSAAYFCASSPSSDRVNEQFFGPGTRLTVL.

This clonotype was found many times. The chain employs TRBV10-3 and TRBJ2-1; TRBD2 matches 10 bases. This CDR3 contains 14 residues. The V gene end was trimmed by 3 bases and the J gene end by 6 bases; junction bases not matched to a gene: 2. CDR1 and CDR2 (germline): ENHRY, SYGVKD. CDR3 DNA sequence: TGTGCCATCAGTGAAGCGGGGGGGTCCAATGAGCAGTTCTTC. This sequence encodes CAISEAGGSNEQFF.

Many counts were recorded for this clonotype. The rearrangement joins TRBV12-3 or TRBV12-4 to TRBJ1-1; perhaps TRBD1 as D (6 bases). The CDR3 covers 14 residues. Trimming cost V 3 bases and J 4 bases, with 12 bases left between them. In nucleotides, the CDR3 is TGTGCCAGCAGTTTCCACAGGGTCCGCACTGAAGCTTTCTTT. Protein sequence: CASSFHRVRTEAFF.

This chain uses TRBV20-1 with TRBJ1-1, with a tentative D call TRBD1 (6 bases). CDR1 is DFQATT, CDR2 SNEGSKA, per germline (reference sequence). Trimming shortened V by 5 bases and J by 7 bases, and 20 bases separated the two germline ends. The CDR3 extends over 14 amino acids. The CDR3 DNA is TGCAGTGCTCGAAGGGGGATCTTAAGGGTTGAAGCTTTCTTT. Its protein is CSARRGILRVEAFF.

The chain employs TRBV28 and TRBJ1-2; 11 nucleotides agree with TRBD1. V shed 3 bases and J 7 bases; nucleotides not matched to a gene: 10. The CDR3 contains 16 residues. Germline-derived CDR1 and CDR2 are MDHEN and SYDVKM. The CDR3 nucleotides are TGTGCCAGCAGTTTCGGACAGGGGGCGGTCGGTGGTGGCTACACCTTC. Its protein is CASSFGQGAVGGGYTF.

This clonotype was found many times. V and J are TRBV12-3 or TRBV12-4 and TRBJ1-4; 8 bases are shared with TRBD1. The V gene end was trimmed by 5 bases and the J gene end by 2 bases; junction bases not matched to a gene: 4. The CDR3 sequence is 15 residues long. In DNA form, the CDR3 reads TGTGCCAGCAGTCCCCGGGACAGGACTAATGAAAAACTGTTTTTT. This translates into CASSPRDRTNEKLFF.

This clonotype was seen at least ten times. This chain uses TRBV10-3 with TRBJ2-4, with D unresolved. The CDR3 is 11 residues long. Germline V gene data show CDR1 as ENHRY and CDR2 as SYGVKD. V gave up 3 bases and J gave up 7 bases, with 4 bases separating them. The CDR3 DNA follows: TGTGCCATCAGTGACGGGAACATTCAGTACTTC. It is translated as CAISDGNIQYF.

This clonotype turned up a few times. The V call is TRBV11-2, the J call TRBJ1-4; possibly TRBD1 for D (6 bases). Looked up from germline, CDR1 is SGHAT and CDR2 is FQNNGV. The CDR3 runs to 16 residues. V dropped 2 bases and J dropped 0 bases, with 10 bases sitting between them. The CDR3 region has the DNA TGTGCCAGCAGCTTAATGGGGGGCTCAACTAATGAAAAACTGTTTTTT. Translated: CASSLMGGSTNEKLFF.

A remark on this clonotype: The junction does not match germline at one end; this may be a read error. The rearrangement joins TRBV5-1 to TRBJ2-5, with D possibly matching TRBD2 (8 bases). Looked up from germline, CDR1 is SGHRS and CDR2 is YFSETQ. This CDR3 comprises 18 residues. The CDR3 DNA reads as TGCGCCAGCAGCTTGGGCGGCGGGGGGACAGCGGTTCAAGAGGCCCAGTACTTC. Amino acid sequence: CASSLGGGGTAVQEAQYF.